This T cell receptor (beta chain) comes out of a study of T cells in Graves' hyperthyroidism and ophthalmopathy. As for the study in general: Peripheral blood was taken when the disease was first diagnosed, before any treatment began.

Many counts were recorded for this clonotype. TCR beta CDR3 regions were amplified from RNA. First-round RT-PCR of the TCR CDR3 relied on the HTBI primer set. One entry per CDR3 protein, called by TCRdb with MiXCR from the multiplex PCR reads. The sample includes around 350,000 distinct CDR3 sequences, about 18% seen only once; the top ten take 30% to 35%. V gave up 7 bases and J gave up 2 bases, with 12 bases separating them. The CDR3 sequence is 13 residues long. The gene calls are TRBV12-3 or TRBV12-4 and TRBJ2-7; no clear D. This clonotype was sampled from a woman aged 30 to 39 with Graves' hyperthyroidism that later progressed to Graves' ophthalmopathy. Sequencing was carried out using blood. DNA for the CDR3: TGTGCCAGCAAAATTTCCACAGCCTACGAGCAGTACTTC. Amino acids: CASKISTAYEQYF.